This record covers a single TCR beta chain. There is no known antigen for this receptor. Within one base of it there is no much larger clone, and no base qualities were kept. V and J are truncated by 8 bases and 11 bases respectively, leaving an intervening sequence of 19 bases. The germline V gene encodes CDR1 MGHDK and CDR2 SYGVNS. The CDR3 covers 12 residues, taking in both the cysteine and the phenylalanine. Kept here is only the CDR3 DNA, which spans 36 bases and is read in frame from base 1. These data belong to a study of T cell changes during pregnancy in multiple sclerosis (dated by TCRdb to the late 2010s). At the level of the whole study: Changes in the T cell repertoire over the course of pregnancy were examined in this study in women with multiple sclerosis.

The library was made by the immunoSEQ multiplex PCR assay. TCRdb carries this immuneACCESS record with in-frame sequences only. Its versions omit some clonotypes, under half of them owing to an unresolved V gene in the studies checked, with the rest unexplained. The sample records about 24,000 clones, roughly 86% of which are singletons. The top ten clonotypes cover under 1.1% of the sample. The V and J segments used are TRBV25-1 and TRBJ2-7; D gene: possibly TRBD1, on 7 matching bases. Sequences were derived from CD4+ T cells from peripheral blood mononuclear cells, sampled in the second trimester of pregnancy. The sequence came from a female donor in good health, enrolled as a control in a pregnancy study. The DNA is TGTGCCAGCTCAGGGGGGCCAGTCGGGGAGTACTTC. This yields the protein CASSGGPVGEYF.